This T cell receptor beta chain was profiled in a study of lymphopenia after photon versus proton radiotherapy. As concerns this clone: Its antigen remains unidentified.

Germline V gives CDR1 MNHNS, CDR2 SASEGT. V was clipped by 4 bases and J by 7 bases, with 13 bases between them. The CDR3 sequence is 13 residues long. Study results and limitations: In patients who died, overall survival fell as post-nadir TCR diversity dropped more. Photon-treated patients lost naive T cells and TCR diversity; proton-treated stayed stable. Post-nadir diversity loss with photons came from oligoclonal expansion, particularly CD8+ Temra cells.

Profiled with immunoSEQ multiplex PCR; TCRdb holds only in-frame clones, not every one. The data show tens of thousands of clones, with 84% seen just once and around 2% held by the top ten. The TCR sequence derives from a man aged 55 to 69 with pancreatic cancer. The genes are TRBV6-1 and TRBJ1-2; no firm D call. The sample here was peripheral blood, taken from a patient treated with proton-based radiotherapy. The CDR3 loop reads CASSAFTVSGYTF. CDR3 coding DNA: TGTGCCAGCAGTGCCTTCACGGTTAGTGGCTACACCTTC.